This paragraph reports one TCR beta chain. These data originate in a study of blood T cell repertoires in COVID-19. The overall study: The United States, Italy and Spain supplied acute and convalescent COVID-19 samples.

Sequenced by immunoSEQ multiplex PCR; TCRdb stores in-frame clones only, minus some. There are about 210,000 clones in the sample; 80% to 90% occur only once, and over 0.95% lies in the top ten. This CDR3 region has 15 residues. Trimming cost V 1 base and J 8 bases; bases outside gene matches: 10. Germline lookup yields CDR1 SGHVS and CDR2 FQNEAQ. The sequence was obtained from a man younger than 45 who had recovered from COVID-19. The sample comprised PBMCs or T cells enriched from blood (not recorded which). The chain couples TRBV7-8 to TRBJ1-1; 7 bases align to TRBD1. CDR3 protein: CASSLGPETGREAFF. In nucleotides, the CDR3 is TGTGCCAGCAGCTTAGGACCCGAGACAGGGAGAGAAGCTTTCTTT.